A single sample is the source of the 13 T cell receptor beta chains below, sequenced in a study of T cells in Graves' hyperthyroidism and ophthalmopathy. RNA transcripts yielded amplified TCR beta CDR3 regions. The HTBI primer set was used in a first-round RT-PCR of the TCR CDR3. TCRdb recomputed calls from the multiplex PCR reads with MiXCR, one row per CDR3 protein. This sample has some 460,000 distinct CDR3 sequences, with about a sixth found just once. Sequenced material: blood. Receptor source: a woman aged 18-29 years with Graves' hyperthyroidism.

In its sample, this clonotype was seen a few times. This chain links TRBV4-1 with TRBJ2-7; D is perhaps TRBD1 (6 bases). V dropped 1 base and J dropped 2 bases, with 18 bases sitting between them. CDR3 size: 17 residues. CDR1 is MGHRA, CDR2 YSYEKL, per germline. The CDR3 DNA reads as TGCGCCAGCAGCCAAGCTCTTACCGGGACAACCCCCTACGAGCAGTACTTC. Residues: CASSQALTGTTPYEQYF.

Points on this clonotype: The junction differs from germline at one of its ends, possibly a read error. V is TRBV6-5 and J is TRBJ1-6; 9 bases are a match to TRBD1. The CDR3 has 14 amino acids. Germline assignment: CDR1 MNHEY and CDR2 SVGAGI. The CDR3 sequence: CASIYRGQNSPLHF. The CDR3 DNA follows: TGTGCCAGCATTTACAGGGGGCAAAATTCACCCCTCCACTTT.

This clonotype was seen many times. V gene TRBV7-2 combines with J gene TRBJ2-1; 10 bases match TRBD2. V trimming: 7 bases; J trimming: 4 bases; junction bases outside the gene matches: 7. In germline, CDR1 is SGHTA, CDR2 FQGNSA. This CDR3 comprises 15 residues. CDR3 residues: CASTQRGGRYNEQFF. The CDR3 region has the DNA TGTGCCAGCACCCAGCGGGGGGGTCGGTACAATGAGCAGTTCTTC.

The rearrangement links TRBV5-6 to TRBJ1-3; no firm D call. CDR3 length: 15 residues. With 4 bases removed from V and 5 bases from J, the gap between germline ends came to 16 bases. The germline CDR1 and CDR2 sequences are SGHDT and YYEEEE. The CDR3 protein is CASSPAGGVRNTIYF. CDR3 in DNA: TGTGCCAGCAGCCCGGCAGGTGGGGTCCGAAACACCATATATTTT. Full variable domain (rest looked up from reference TRBV5-6 and TRBJ1-3): DAGVTQSPTHLIKTRGQQVTLRCSPKSGHDTVSWYQQALGQGPQFIFQYYEEEERQRGNFPDRFSGHQFPNYSSELNVNALLLGDSALYLCASSPAGGVRNTIYFGEGSWLTVV.

This clonotype occurred a few times. The chain uses TRBV19 and TRBJ1-4, with 7 bases aligning to TRBD1. This CDR3 spans 15 amino acids. The germline V gene encodes CDR1 LNHDA and CDR2 SQIVND (reference sequence). With V trimmed by 3 bases and J by 5 bases, 6 bases remained unmatched. CDR3 region: CASSIPGQENEKLFF. The CDR3 DNA follows: TGTGCCAGTAGTATCCCTGGACAGGAGAATGAAAAACTGTTTTTT.

At least ten counts were recorded for this clonotype. The rearrangement uses TRBV7-2 and TRBJ2-3; D ambiguous. The CDR3 sequence is 14 residues long. Trimming removed 4 bases at V and 10 bases at J, with 18 bases between. Germline CDR1 is SGHTA and CDR2 is FQGNSA. The chain's CDR3 is CASSSKKTPEPQYF. In nucleotides, the CDR3 is TGTGCCAGCAGCTCAAAAAAGACCCCTGAACCGCAGTATTTT.

This clonotype was found a few times. The rearrangement uses TRBV10-3 and TRBJ1-1; D not resolved. The CDR3 has 15 residues. The V gene lost 0 bases and the J gene lost 4 bases, with 12 bases spanning the gap. Per germline, CDR1 ENHRY and CDR2 SYGVKD. This CDR3 is CAISESTLGSTEAFF. Here the CDR3 DNA reads TGTGCCATCAGTGAGTCGACTTTGGGATCCACTGAAGCTTTCTTT.

This clonotype was recorded at least ten times. This chain joins TRBV7-8 and TRBJ2-4, with D possibly being TRBD2 (6 bases). The CDR3 has 17 residues. CDR1 and CDR2 (germline): SGHVS, FQNEAQ. Trimming removed 3 bases from V and 3 bases from J, with 18 bases in between. CDR3 residues: CASSFLGGGGYKNIQYF. CDR3 in DNA: TGTGCCAGCAGCTTCCTTGGGGGTGGGGGGTACAAAAACATTCAGTACTTC.

This clonotype was recorded many times. CDR3 coding DNA: TGTGCCAGCAACATTAGAGGGGGGGAGGCTGAAGCTTTCTTT. Protein: CASNIRGGEAEAFF. J is TRBJ1-1 and V is TRBV11-2; D is perhaps TRBD1 (6 bases). The CDR3 is 14 residues long. Germline V CDR1 and CDR2: SGHAT, FQNNGV. Trimming took off 7 bases at V and 6 bases at J, with 18 bases between the two ends.

This clonotype was observed at least ten times. V and J are TRBV6-1 and TRBJ1-5, with D perhaps matching TRBD1 (5 bases). Trimming took 6 bases from V and 7 from J, leaving 22 bases between them. In germline, CDR1 is MNHNS, CDR2 SASEGT. The length of the CDR3 is 16 residues. The CDR3, as DNA: TGTGCCAGCAGGAGGGAATCCGGGGCAATCTCGCAGCCCCAGCATTTT. Its protein product is CASRRESGAISQPQHF.

The table lists this clonotype with a few counts. A read error may account for a junction end that differs from germline. V and J are TRBV5-1 and TRBJ2-1; D gene uncertain. The CDR3 length is 16 residues. Per germline, CDR1 SGHRS and CDR2 YFSETQ. The CDR3 region has the DNA TGTGCCAGCAGCATACTCGGAGCGTGTCTCAACAATGAGCAGTTCTTC. Residues: CASSILGACLNNEQFF.

A few counts support this clonotype. The chain has TRBV5-4 and TRBJ2-3; D gene ambiguous. CDR1 and CDR2 (germline): SGHNT, YYREEE (reference sequence). The CDR3 is 13 residues long. V shed 4 bases and J shed 5 bases, with 11 bases lying between them. CDR3 in DNA: TGTGCCAGCAGCCCGGGCTCGCAAGATACGCAGTATTTT. Translated, it gives CASSPGSQDTQYF.

Note on this clonotype: A much larger clone lies one base from this, so it may be a read error. The chain combines TRBV12-3 or TRBV12-4 with TRBJ2-2; either TRBD1 or TRBD2 may fit D (5 bases each). Trimming took off 5 bases at V and 1 base at J, with 14 bases between the two ends. The length of the CDR3 is 16 residues. The DNA of the CDR3 is TGTGCCAGCAGTGACCTGGGACGGGAGAACACCGGGGAGCTGTTTTTT. Translated, it gives CASSDLGRENTGELFF.